This TCR beta chain was identified during a study of blood T cell repertoires in COVID-19. Study at large: There were acute and convalescent COVID-19 samples, and they came from the United States, Italy and Spain. PBMCs, B-cell-depleted T cells, or T cells were the source of the cDNA or gDNA that made up the material.

In the authors' methods: From reference gene primer amplification, estimates of nucleated cell counts were derived. The repertoire was sequenced with immunoSEQ multiplex PCR; TCRdb's copy has only in-frame clones and lacks some. V, J and clone size are those of that table, while D and trimming were read from the DNA. This sample yields around 67,000 clones, of which around nine tenths are seen a single time; 8.5% belongs to the top ten. The J segment lost 3 bases and the V segment lost 1 base, leaving 10 bases of the junction unmatched. The CDR3 sequence is 16 residues long. Germline lookup yields CDR1 GTSNPN and CDR2 SVGIG (reference sequence).

The sample taken for sequencing was peripheral blood. The clonotype was recovered from a human donor in a cohort sampled during active COVID-19. The chain has TRBV30 and TRBJ1-1; 8 nucleotides align to TRBD1. CDR3 residues: CAWSDTPDRGYTEAFF. The CDR3 nucleotides are TGTGCCTGGAGTGACACACCTGACAGGGGATACACTGAAGCTTTCTTT.